The 27 T cell receptor beta chains reported below all come from one sample, sequenced in a study of identical twins. Via MiXCR, TCRdb re-called the 5' RACE reads, giving one row per CDR3 protein. The data show roughly 280,000 distinct CDR3 sequences, just under 9.5% seen once. These data also formed part of another study, on yellow fever vaccine responses in identical twins.

The specimen sequenced was CD8+ T cells sorted from blood. These receptors came from a woman aged 18-30 years in good health.

In its sample, this clonotype was seen a few times. V gene TRBV6-5 combines with J gene TRBJ1-1; D perhaps matches TRBD1 (6 bases). Germline-derived CDR1 and CDR2 are MNHEY and SVGAGI. Trimming pared 2 bases from V and 3 bases from J, leaving 25 bases between. This CDR3 is built from 19 residues. The CDR3, as DNA: TGTGCCAGCAGTTACCGAGGCAGGGGAAATTACCGAGGTGACACTGAAGCTTTCTTT. It translates to CASSYRGRGNYRGDTEAFF.

This clonotype was seen repeatedly, ten times or more. The chain is built from TRBV29-1 and TRBJ1-1; D is unresolved. The CDR3 has 11 residues. Germline assignment: CDR1 SQVTM and CDR2 ANQGSEA. Deletions cut 2 bases from V and 0 bases from J, with 1 base between. The CDR3: CSVELNTEAFF. The CDR3 DNA is TGCAGCGTTGAACTGAACACTGAAGCTTTCTTT. The whole variable domain, remainder taken from reference TRBV29-1 and TRBJ1-1, is SAVISQKPSRDICQRGTSLTIQCQVDSQVTMMFWYRQQPGQSLTLIATANQGSEATYESGFVIDKFPISRPNLTFSTLTVSNMSPEDSSIYLCSVELNTEAFFGQGTRLTVV.

At least ten counts were recorded for this clonotype. The rearrangement links TRBV7-8 to TRBJ2-5; the D is unclear. The CDR3 runs 15 residues. CDR1 SGHVS and CDR2 FQNEAQ come from the germline V gene. V was pared by 5 bases and J by 1 base, with 14 bases between. This chain's CDR3 is CASSQGVVVQETQYF. The CDR3 DNA reads TGTGCCAGCAGCCAAGGAGTGGTGGTCCAAGAGACCCAGTACTTC.

This clonotype was recorded at least ten times. The J gene is TRBJ1-5, the V gene TRBV5-5; D is undetermined. With 3 bases removed from V and 4 bases from J, the gap between germline ends came to 11 bases. This CDR3 has 14 residues. CDR1 SGHKS and CDR2 YYEKEE come from the germline V gene (reference sequence). CDR3 in DNA: TGTGCCAGCAGCTCGACCCCGGGGAATCAGCCCCAGCATTTT. Translating it yields CASSSTPGNQPQHF.

There are many counts of this clonotype. J is TRBJ2-2 and V is TRBV7-9; D is uncertain. V was clipped by 5 bases and J by 5 bases, with 18 bases between them. This CDR3 spans 16 amino acids. Germline CDR1 and CDR2: SEHNR and FQNEAQ (reference sequence). Written as DNA, the CDR3 is TGTGCCAGCAGCCCTTCAGATAGAGCTGTTACCGGGGAGCTGTTTTTT. Protein: CASSPSDRAVTGELFF. The complete variable domain, with remaining parts taken from reference TRBV7-9 and TRBJ2-2, reads DTGVSQNPRHKITKRGQNVTFRCDPISEHNRLYWYRQTLGQGPEFLTYFQNEAQLEKSRLLSDRFSAERPKGSFSTLEIQRTEQGDSAMYLCASSPSDRAVTGELFFGEGSRLTVL.

This rearrangement joins TRBV2 to TRBJ2-7, with 9 bases fitting TRBD1. Trimming took 6 bases from V and 6 from J; bases not matched to a gene: 9. The germline gives CDR1 SNHLY, CDR2 FYNNEI. The CDR3 length is 14 residues. The CDR3: CASREQGAAGEQYF. In nucleotides, the CDR3 is TGTGCCAGCAGAGAACAGGGGGCTGCTGGCGAGCAGTACTTC.

The sample holds many counts of this clonotype. The chain employs TRBV5-1 and TRBJ2-1; D unresolved. The CDR3 contains 13 residues. Trimming cost V 1 base and J 8 bases, with 10 bases left between them. Germline CDR1 and CDR2: SGHRS and YFSETQ. As DNA, the CDR3 is TGCGCCAGCAGCTTGTCTAGTTTCGATGAGCAGTTCTTC. This encodes CASSLSSFDEQFF.

The table lists this clonotype with many counts. This CDR3 is CSAIAGNYNEQFF. In DNA, the CDR3 is TGCAGTGCTATAGCGGGGAACTACAATGAGCAGTTCTTC. The chain carries TRBV20-1 and TRBJ2-1, with 8 bases fitting TRBD2. The CDR3 is 13 amino acids. Germline loops: CDR1 DFQATT, CDR2 SNEGSKA (reference sequence). With 4 bases clipped from V and 3 bases from J, the junction kept 2 bases outside the gene matches.

This clonotype occurred many times. V gene TRBV15 combines with J gene TRBJ2-1, with 9 bases matching TRBD1. Per the germline V gene, CDR1 is LNHNV and CDR2 is YYDKDF (reference sequence). The junction had 6 bases not matched to a gene; V was cut back by 0 bases and J by 6 bases. This CDR3 spans 16 amino acids. The chain's CDR3 is CATSRDLGQGFNEQFF. The CDR3 DNA follows: TGTGCCACCAGCAGAGACCTTGGACAGGGGTTCAATGAGCAGTTCTTC.

The table lists this clonotype with many counts. This chain uses TRBV11-2 with TRBJ2-3; 13 bases fit TRBD2. The CDR3 extends over 18 amino acids. Germline-derived CDR1 and CDR2 are SGHAT and FQNNGV. V lost 3 bases and J lost 2; bases outside the gene matches: 8. CDR3 region: CASSFPTSGGTDTDTQYF. CDR3 nucleotide sequence: TGTGCCAGCAGCTTCCCGACTAGCGGGGGGACCGACACAGATACGCAGTATTTT.

This clonotype was counted between two and nine times. The rearrangement links TRBV30 to TRBJ2-7, with D possibly being TRBD1 (6 bases). V was trimmed by 2 bases and J by 12 bases, leaving 11 bases between them. Germline V CDR1 and CDR2: GTSNPN, SVGIG (reference sequence). This CDR3 has 10 residues. DNA for the CDR3: TGTGCCTGGAGTACGGGACAAATGTACTTC. Translated: CAWSTGQMYF.

The V gene is TRBV7-9, the J gene TRBJ2-3; D is unclear. V was trimmed by 1 base and J by 6 bases, leaving 17 bases between them. Germline loops: CDR1 SEHNR, CDR2 FQNEAQ (reference sequence). The CDR3 totals 16 residues. The CDR3: CASSLVVPRPADTQYF. CDR3 in DNA: TGTGCCAGCAGCTTAGTCGTACCCCGTCCCGCGGATACGCAGTATTTT.

This clonotype occurred a few times. The rearrangement links TRBV12-3 or TRBV12-4 to TRBJ1-6, with 7 nucleotides matching TRBD1. The CDR3 totals 15 residues. J was trimmed by 10 bases and V by 9 bases; bases with no gene match: 15. The CDR3 is CARHSRQGQQSPLHF. The CDR3 DNA is TGTGCCAGACACTCTCGACAGGGACAGCAGTCACCCCTCCACTTT.

J is TRBJ2-7 and V is TRBV7-3, with 10 bases matching TRBD2. Per the germline V gene, CDR1 is SGHTA and CDR2 is FQGTGA. V shed 0 bases and J 6 bases; nucleotides not matched to a gene: 5. The CDR3 is 15 residues long. This CDR3 reads CASSLTAGGPLEQYF. DNA for the CDR3: TGTGCCAGCAGCTTAACAGCGGGGGGGCCTCTCGAGCAGTACTTC. Filled out from reference TRBV7-3 and TRBJ2-7, the complete variable domain reads GAGVSQTPSNKVTEKGKYVELRCDPISGHTALYWYRQSLGQGPEFLIYFQGTGAADDSGLPNDRFFAVRPEGSVSTLKIQRTERGDSAVYLCASSLTAGGPLEQYFGPGTRLTVT.

This clonotype was observed a few times. The CDR3 is CASSPLWGSEQYF. Here the CDR3 DNA reads TGTGCCAGCAGTCCTCTTTGGGGGAGCGAGCAGTACTTC. V gene TRBV27 combines with J gene TRBJ2-7; D possibly uses TRBD1 or TRBD2 (5 bases each). Germline-derived CDR1 and CDR2 are MNHEY and SMNVEV (reference sequence). There are 13 residues in the CDR3. The V gene lost 5 bases and the J gene lost 6 bases, with 14 bases spanning the gap.

This clonotype appeared a few times. The V and J genes are TRBV7-6 and TRBJ2-4; D not resolved. There are 15 residues in the CDR3. The germline V gene encodes CDR1 SGHVS and CDR2 FNYEAQ. V was shortened by 5 bases and J by 8 bases, with 19 bases between the two germline ends. The CDR3 here is CASSPTVGDVDIQYF. The CDR3 DNA reads TGTGCCAGCAGCCCCACCGTTGGGGATGTAGACATTCAGTACTTC. The variable domain in full, completed from reference TRBV7-6 and TRBJ2-4, reads GAGVSQSPRYKVTKRGQDVALRCDPISGHVSLYWYRQALGQGPEFLTYFNYEAQQDKSGLPNDRFSAERPEGSISTLTIQRTEQRDSAMYRCASSPTVGDVDIQYFGAGTRLSVL.

This clonotype was detected a few times. This chain joins TRBV7-9 and TRBJ1-1, with 10 bases aligning to TRBD1. Germline V gives CDR1 SEHNR, CDR2 FQNEAQ (reference sequence). This CDR3 spans 14 amino acids. The V segment lost 5 bases and the J segment 5 bases; nucleotides outside the gene matches: 5. Written as DNA, the CDR3 is TGTGCCAGCAGCCCCCGGACAGGGGGAACTGAAGCTTTCTTT. Protein product: CASSPRTGGTEAFF.

This clonotype was observed a few times. The V call is TRBV10-3, the J call TRBJ2-1; 8 nucleotides line up with TRBD1. Per germline, CDR1 ENHRY and CDR2 SYGVKD. V lost 4 bases, J lost 5 bases, and 7 bases stayed unmatched. This CDR3 has 15 amino acids. The chain's CDR3 is CAISAGTGLDNEQFF. CDR3 coding DNA: TGTGCCATCAGTGCGGGGACAGGTTTGGACAATGAGCAGTTCTTC.

This sequence joins TRBV7-9 and TRBJ2-2; D is unresolved. This CDR3 region has 16 residues. Trimming cost V 5 bases and J 4 bases, with 17 bases left between them. Germline V CDR1 and CDR2: SEHNR, FQNEAQ (reference sequence). The CDR3 loop is CASSPALATGTGELFF. In DNA form, the CDR3 reads TGTGCCAGCAGCCCCGCCTTGGCCACGGGCACCGGGGAGCTGTTTTTT.

This clonotype has more than one count but fewer than ten. This chain joins TRBV20-1 and TRBJ1-6; TRBD1 matches 7 bases. The V segment lost 8 bases and the J segment 9 bases; nucleotides outside the gene matches: 10. The CDR3 contains 13 residues. CDR1 DFQATT and CDR2 SNEGSKA come from the germline V gene (reference sequence). CDR3 loop: CSLPPGGTSPLHF. For the CDR3, the DNA is TGCAGTCTCCCCCCAGGGGGTACTTCACCCCTCCACTTT.

The sample holds a few counts of this clonotype. This chain connects TRBV5-1 to TRBJ1-1, with TRBD1 identical over 7 bases. Losses at the gene ends were 2 bases for V and 1 base for J; bases not matched to a gene: 2. CDR3 length equals 14 residues. The germline V gene encodes CDR1 SGHRS and CDR2 YFSETQ. The CDR3 sequence: CASSLQGQNTEAFF. For the CDR3, the DNA is TGCGCCAGCAGCTTACAGGGGCAGAACACTGAAGCTTTCTTT.

This clonotype was observed many times. The chain uses TRBV20-1 and TRBJ2-1, with a tentative D call TRBD1 (7 bases). The germline V gene has CDR1 DFQATT and CDR2 SNEGSKA (reference sequence). Trimming removed 5 bases from V and 7 bases from J, with 18 bases in between. The CDR3 loop spans 14 amino acids. The CDR3 region is CSAPQGGPGNEQFF. CDR3 nucleotides: TGCAGTGCTCCCCAGGGGGGTCCGGGGAATGAGCAGTTCTTC.

J is TRBJ2-3 and V is TRBV15; D may be TRBD1 (6 bases). CDR1 and CDR2 from the germline V gene are LNHNV and YYDKDF (reference sequence). Between the trimmed V and J ends, which lost 5 bases and 2 bases, there was a span of 14 bases. The CDR3 is made up of 15 amino acids. The CDR3 protein is CATSARTEFTDTQYF. The CDR3 DNA reads TGTGCCACCAGCGCTCGGACAGAATTCACAGATACGCAGTATTTT. The full variable domain, rest sourced from reference TRBV15 and TRBJ2-3, is DAMVIQNPRYQVTQFGKPVTLSCSQTLNHNVMYWYQQKSSQAPKLLFHYYDKDFNNEADTPDNFQSRRPNTSFCFLDIRSPGLGDTAMYLCATSARTEFTDTQYFGPGTRLTVL.

There are a few counts of this clonotype. This rearrangement joins TRBV6-2 or TRBV6-3 to TRBJ2-7; possible D gene TRBD1, 6 bases. The CDR3 totals 14 residues. The germline gives CDR1 MNHEY, CDR2 SVGEGT. Trimming left V 10 bases short and J 2 bases short, with 18 bases between. In nucleotides, the CDR3 is TGTGCCACCACAGGGTTTGGGGCGGCCTACGAGCAGTACTTC. Protein: CATTGFGAAYEQYF.

This chain joins TRBV28 and TRBJ2-7, with D possibly matching TRBD2 (6 bases). V was pared by 3 bases and J by 2 bases, with 17 bases between. The CDR3 loop spans 16 amino acids. The V gene's germline CDR1 is MDHEN and CDR2 SYDVKM. CDR3 in amino acids: CASSFAGSGLTYEQYF. The CDR3, as DNA: TGTGCCAGCAGTTTTGCGGGGTCTGGGCTCACCTACGAGCAGTACTTC.

The chain has TRBV7-8 and TRBJ2-1; a weak D match, TRBD2 (6 bases). The CDR3 length is 12 residues. V lost 3 bases and J lost 15, with 15 bases in between. Per the germline V gene, CDR1 is SGHVS and CDR2 is FQNEAQ. The CDR3 sequence: CASSLSRDLPFF. CDR3 DNA sequence: TGTGCCAGCAGCTTGTCGCGGGACTTACCGTTCTTC.

The rearrangement links TRBV10-1 to TRBJ2-7; D remains unclear. The CDR3 sequence is 11 residues long. V was pared by 3 bases and J by 10 bases, with 10 bases between. The germline gives CDR1 WNHNN, CDR2 SYGVQD (reference sequence). CDR3 in DNA: TGCGCCAGCAGTGATGGGCTTCCCCAGTACTTC. The encoded protein is CASSDGLPQYF.